A single sample is the source of the 18 T cell receptor beta chains below, sequenced in a study of T cell changes during pregnancy in multiple sclerosis. Here immunoSEQ multiplex PCR was the method, and the copy in TCRdb shows in-frame clones only, minus some. This table holds approximately 63,000 clones, about 93% found once. Sequences were derived from CD8+ T cells from peripheral blood mononuclear cells, sampled in the third trimester of pregnancy. The source of these receptors is a female donor with multiple sclerosis, enrolled in a pregnancy study.

This clone has only one observation. This chain links TRBV6-1 with TRBJ2-1; D is unresolved. V shed 3 bases and J shed 3 bases, with 9 bases lying between them. The CDR3 spans 14 residues. Germline V gene data show CDR1 as MNHNS and CDR2 as SASEGT. In nucleotides, the CDR3 is TGTGCCAGCAGTGATCTCGTCGTCTACAATGAGCAGTTCTTC. Protein: CASSDLVVYNEQFF.

The chain is built from TRBV27 and TRBJ2-1; TRBD1 matches at 7 bases. The ends lost 4 bases at V and 1 base at J; junction bases unmatched: 1. In germline, CDR1 is MNHEY, CDR2 SMNVEV (reference sequence). CDR3 length: 14 residues. The CDR3: CASSSGQSYNEQFF. In DNA form, the CDR3 reads TGTGCCAGCAGTTCGGGACAGTCCTACAATGAGCAGTTCTTC.

V and J are TRBV4-1 and TRBJ2-7, with 11 bases fitting TRBD2. The CDR3 contains 19 residues. Trimming at V came to 0 bases and at J to 2 bases, leaving 12 bases not matched to a gene. The germline V gene has CDR1 MGHRA and CDR2 YSYEKL. The CDR3 DNA reads TGCGCCAGCAGCCAAGATGGCTCAGGCATGACTAGCGGGACCTACGAGCAGTACTTC. Amino acid sequence: CASSQDGSGMTSGTYEQYF.

The V call is TRBV30, the J call TRBJ1-2; TRBD1 agrees at 7 bases. Germline-derived CDR1 and CDR2 are GTSNPN and SVGIG (reference sequence). J was trimmed by 3 bases and V by 3 bases; bases with no gene match: 1. The CDR3 runs to 12 residues. CDR3: CAWSTGDYGYTF. In nucleotides, the CDR3 is TGTGCCTGGAGCACAGGGGACTATGGCTACACCTTC.

V and J are TRBV6-1 and TRBJ2-6; no definite D call. Per the germline V gene, CDR1 is MNHNS and CDR2 is SASEGT. The V end lost 8 bases, the J end lost 1 base, and 9 bases lay between the germline ends. This CDR3 spans 14 amino acids. CDR3 DNA: TGTGCCAGCGGGCAGGTTTCTGGGGCCAACGTCCTGACTTTC. Translation gives CASGQVSGANVLTF.

In this sample, this clone turned up once. V usage is TRBV28 and J usage is TRBJ1-5; possibly TRBD1 for D (5 bases). Germline V gene data show CDR1 as MDHEN and CDR2 as SYDVKM. Trimming took off 6 bases at V and 3 bases at J, with 6 bases between the two ends. The length of the CDR3 is 12 residues. CDR3: CASRTVNQPQHF. As DNA, the CDR3 is TGTGCCAGCAGGACAGTCAATCAGCCCCAGCATTTT.

The CDR3 is CASSSPQGIHEQYF. The CDR3 DNA reads TGTGCCAGCAGCTCGCCACAGGGGATCCACGAGCAGTACTTC. This rearrangement joins TRBV7-9 to TRBJ2-7; 7 bases line up with TRBD1. Unmatched junction bases numbered 8, after V lost 4 bases and J lost 5 bases. The CDR3 is 14 residues long. Germline V gene sequence: CDR1 SEHNR, CDR2 FQNEAQ (reference sequence).

The chain recombines TRBV5-1 with TRBJ2-1, with a possible D match to TRBD2 (6 bases). Per the germline V gene, CDR1 is SGHRS and CDR2 is YFSETQ. Trimming shortened V by 3 bases and J by 6 bases, and 10 bases separated the two germline ends. This CDR3 spans 13 amino acids. CDR3 DNA: TGCGCCAGCAGCTCGGGAGAGGTCAATGAGCAGTTCTTC. As protein: CASSSGEVNEQFF.

The rearrangement uses TRBV11-2 and TRBJ2-5; 9 positions agree with TRBD2. J lost 2 bases, V lost 1 base, and 5 bases had no gene match. This CDR3 has 16 amino acids. Per germline, CDR1 SGHAT and CDR2 FQNNGV. CDR3 in DNA: TGTGCCAGCAGCTTAGCACTAGCGGGTGGGCAAGAGACCCAGTACTTC. Its protein product is CASSLALAGGQETQYF.

The genes are TRBV7-2 and TRBJ1-1, with D possibly being TRBD1 (6 bases). Looked up from germline, CDR1 is SGHTA and CDR2 is FQGNSA. With 5 bases removed from V and 4 bases from J, the gap between germline ends came to 11 bases. This CDR3 is 13 amino acids long. The CDR3 loop is CASSAGVATEAFF. CDR3 DNA sequence: TGTGCCAGCAGCGCAGGGGTCGCCACTGAAGCTTTCTTT.

The genes are TRBV27 and TRBJ2-7, with TRBD1 matching 7 bases. Germline lookup yields CDR1 MNHEY and CDR2 SMNVEV (reference sequence). The CDR3 extends over 14 amino acids. V was pared by 0 bases and J by 4 bases, with 3 bases of the junction left unmatched. In DNA form, the CDR3 reads TGTGCCAGCAGTTTATCGGGACAGATTTACGAGCAGTACTTC. Translating gives CASSLSGQIYEQYF.

V is TRBV7-2 and J is TRBJ1-2; D remains ambiguous. The CDR3 totals 13 residues. Looked up from germline, CDR1 is SGHTA and CDR2 is FQGNSA. V was trimmed by 4 bases and J by 4 bases, leaving 10 bases between them. The CDR3 is CASSSRRAYGYTF. The CDR3 DNA reads TGTGCCAGCAGCTCCCGGAGGGCCTATGGCTACACCTTC.

Remarks on this clone: Other DNA sequences within the sample encode an identical CDR3. The genes are TRBV28 and TRBJ2-7, with a weak D call TRBD2 (6 bases). Germline assignment: CDR1 MDHEN and CDR2 SYDVKM. The CDR3 length is 14 residues. V was pared by 2 bases and J by 1 base, with 9 bases between. CDR3 residues: CASSLQGGSYEQYF. DNA of the CDR3: TGTGCCAGCAGTTTACAGGGAGGTTCCTACGAGCAGTACTTC.

This rearrangement joins TRBV7-9 to TRBJ1-2; D perhaps matches TRBD1 (5 bases). The CDR3 has 12 residues. CDR1 and CDR2 (germline): SEHNR, FQNEAQ (reference sequence). The germline V and J ends were trimmed by 4 bases and 4 bases, with 7 bases remaining between them. Here the CDR3 reads CASSSGSYGYTF. CDR3 nucleotides: TGTGCCAGCAGCTCAGGGTCCTATGGCTACACCTTC.

Remarks on this clone: Other DNA sequences in the sample encode the same CDR3. V and J are TRBV27 and TRBJ2-7, with 8 positions matching TRBD1. The germline gives CDR1 MNHEY, CDR2 SMNVEV (reference sequence). The CDR3 is 13 residues long. J was trimmed by 3 bases and V by 5 bases; bases with no gene match: 3. CDR3 in DNA: TGTGCCAGCAGTCCTGACAGGGGCTACGAGCAGTACTTC. Protein sequence: CASSPDRGYEQYF.

The V gene is TRBV15, the J gene TRBJ1-5; D may be TRBD1 (5 bases). The CDR3 covers 16 residues. In germline, CDR1 is LNHNV, CDR2 YYDKDF (reference sequence). Trimming took off 2 bases at V and 0 bases at J, with 11 bases between the two ends. The CDR3 region has the DNA TGTGCCACCAGCAGACCGGACCAGGGTAGCAATCAGCCCCAGCATTTT. This translates into CATSRPDQGSNQPQHF.

The V gene is TRBV10-2, the J gene TRBJ1-1; D is possibly TRBD1 (6 bases). Germline V lookup: CDR1 WSHSY, CDR2 SAAADI. The CDR3 runs 14 residues. Trimming took 0 bases from V and 8 from J, leaving 13 bases between them. The CDR3 nucleotides are TGCGCCAGCAGTGAGTCGTATGGAGACAGGGAAGCTTTCTTT. This gives the protein CASSESYGDREAFF.

This clone is termed medium-sized. This chain links TRBV5-1 with TRBJ1-1, with 10 bases lining up with TRBD1. The CDR3 length is 13 residues. V was pared by 4 bases and J by 7 bases, with 4 bases of the junction left unmatched. Germline CDR1 and CDR2: SGHRS and YFSETQ. The CDR3 DNA reads TGCGCCAGCAGCAAGACAGGGGGCTTTGAAGCTTTCTTT. This encodes CASSKTGGFEAFF.